Sequencing of this T cell receptor beta chain was carried out in a study of blood T cell repertoires in COVID-19. In the study overall: Spain, Italy and the United States supplied samples that represented acute and convalescent COVID-19.

V trimming: 0 bases; J trimming: 4 bases; junction bases outside the gene matches: 2. The germline V gene encodes CDR1 SGDLS and CDR2 YYNGEE. This CDR3 is built from 15 residues. Per the original data handling: How many nucleated cells were present was estimated from reference gene primer amplification. Sequenced by immunoSEQ multiplex PCR; TCRdb stores in-frame clones only, minus some. From that table come the V and J calls and clone size; the DNA was used to work out D and trimming. The table records 200,000 to 300,000 clones, around 88% of them present only once. The chain employs TRBV9 and TRBJ2-1, with 9 nucleotides matching TRBD2. The clonotype comes from an elderly man with acute or convalescent COVID-19. The sample taken for sequencing was peripheral blood. The CDR3 spells CASSVGRGGYNEQFF. The CDR3 DNA is TGTGCCAGCAGCGTAGGGCGGGGGGGTTACAATGAGCAGTTCTTC.